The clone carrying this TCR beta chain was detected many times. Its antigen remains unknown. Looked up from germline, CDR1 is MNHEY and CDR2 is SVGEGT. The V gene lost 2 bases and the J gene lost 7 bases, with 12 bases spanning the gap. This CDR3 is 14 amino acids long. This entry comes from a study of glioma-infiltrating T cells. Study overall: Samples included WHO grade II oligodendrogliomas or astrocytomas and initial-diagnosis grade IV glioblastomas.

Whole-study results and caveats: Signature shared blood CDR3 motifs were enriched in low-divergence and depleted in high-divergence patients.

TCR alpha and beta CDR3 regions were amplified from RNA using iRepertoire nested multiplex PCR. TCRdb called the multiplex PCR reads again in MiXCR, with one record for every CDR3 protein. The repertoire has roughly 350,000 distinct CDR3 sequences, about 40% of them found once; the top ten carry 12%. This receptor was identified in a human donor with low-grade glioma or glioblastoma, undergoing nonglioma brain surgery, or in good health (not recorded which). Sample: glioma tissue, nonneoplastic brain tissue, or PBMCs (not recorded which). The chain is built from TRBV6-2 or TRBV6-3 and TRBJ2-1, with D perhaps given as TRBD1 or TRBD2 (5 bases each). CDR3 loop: CASSYRQGRNEQFF. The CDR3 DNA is TGTGCCAGCAGTTACCGCCAGGGACGGAATGAGCAGTTCTTC.